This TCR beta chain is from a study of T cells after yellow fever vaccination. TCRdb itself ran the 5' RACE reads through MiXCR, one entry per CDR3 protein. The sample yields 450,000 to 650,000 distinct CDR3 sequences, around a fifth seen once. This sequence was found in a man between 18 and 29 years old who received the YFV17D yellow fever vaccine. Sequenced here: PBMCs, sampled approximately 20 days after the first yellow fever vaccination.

CDR3 nucleotide sequence: TGTGCCAGCAGTTACCGCTACACAGGGGGCGGTAGGGCCTACGAGCAGTACTTC. Its protein is CASSYRYTGGGRAYEQYF. The rearrangement links TRBV6-5 to TRBJ2-7, with 9 bases matching TRBD1. The CDR3 is 18 residues long. From germline, CDR1 is MNHEY and CDR2 SVGAGI. V trimming: 2 bases; J trimming: 2 bases; junction bases outside the gene matches: 13.